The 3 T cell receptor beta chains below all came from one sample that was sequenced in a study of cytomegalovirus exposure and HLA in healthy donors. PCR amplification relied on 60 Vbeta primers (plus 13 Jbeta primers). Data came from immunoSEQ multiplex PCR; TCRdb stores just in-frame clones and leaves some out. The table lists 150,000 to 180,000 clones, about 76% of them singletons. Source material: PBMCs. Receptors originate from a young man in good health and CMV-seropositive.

CDR3 nucleotide sequence: TGTGCCTGGGGCGGACAGGGGGTGCGCATTCAGTACTTC. Its protein product is CAWGGQGVRIQYF. The V and J genes are TRBV30 and TRBJ2-4, with 10 bases fitting TRBD1. V shed 5 bases, J shed 9 bases, and the junction held 7 bases outside the gene matches. Germline lookup yields CDR1 GTSNPN and CDR2 SVGIG (reference sequence). The CDR3 runs to 13 residues.

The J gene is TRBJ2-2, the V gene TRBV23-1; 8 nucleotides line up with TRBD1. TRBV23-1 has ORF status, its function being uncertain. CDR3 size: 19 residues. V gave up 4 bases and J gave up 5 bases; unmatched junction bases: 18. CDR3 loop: CASSPFPGTGKKVTGELFF. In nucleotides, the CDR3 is TGCGCCAGCAGTCCATTCCCCGGGACAGGAAAAAAAGTTACCGGGGAGCTGTTTTTT.

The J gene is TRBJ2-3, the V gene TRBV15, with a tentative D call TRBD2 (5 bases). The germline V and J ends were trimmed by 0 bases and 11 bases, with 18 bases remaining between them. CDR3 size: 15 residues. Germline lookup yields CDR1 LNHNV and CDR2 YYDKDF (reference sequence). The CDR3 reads CATSRDVGPGLVQYF. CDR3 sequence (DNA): TGTGCCACCAGCAGAGATGTGGGCCCCGGACTTGTGCAGTATTTT.